This T cell receptor (beta chain) was recovered during a study of blood T cell repertoires in COVID-19. Study information: T cells, B-cell-depleted T cells, or PBMCs supplied cDNA or gDNA.

As to this clone: Additional DNA sequences in this sample encode the identical CDR3.

TCRdb's table, derived via immunoSEQ multiplex PCR, lists solely in-frame clones and lacks some. The table lists about 380,000 clones, about 90% of them singletons. The sample comprised peripheral blood. This TCR was recovered from a young man with active or convalescent COVID-19.

This CDR3 is CASTPAGGSYEQYF. CDR3 bases: TGTGCCAGTACCCCTGCAGGGGGCTCATACGAGCAGTACTTC. The chain employs TRBV19 and TRBJ2-7; 8 bases align to TRBD1. V was clipped by 7 bases and J by 4 bases; unmatched bases: 9. The CDR3 is 14 amino acids. The germline gives CDR1 LNHDA, CDR2 SQIVND (reference sequence).